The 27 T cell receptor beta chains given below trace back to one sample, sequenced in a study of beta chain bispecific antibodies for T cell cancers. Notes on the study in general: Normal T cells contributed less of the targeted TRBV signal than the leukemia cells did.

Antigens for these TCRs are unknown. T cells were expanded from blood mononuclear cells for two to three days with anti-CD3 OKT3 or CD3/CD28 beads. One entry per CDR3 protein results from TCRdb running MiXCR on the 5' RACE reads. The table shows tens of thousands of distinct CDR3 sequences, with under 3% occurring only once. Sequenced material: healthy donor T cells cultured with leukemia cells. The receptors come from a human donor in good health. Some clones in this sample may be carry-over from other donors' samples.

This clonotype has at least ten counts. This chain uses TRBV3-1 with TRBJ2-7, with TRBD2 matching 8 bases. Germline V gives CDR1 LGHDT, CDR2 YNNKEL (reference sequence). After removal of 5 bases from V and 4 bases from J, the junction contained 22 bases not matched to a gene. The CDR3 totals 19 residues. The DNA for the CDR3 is TGTGCCAGCAGCTCGGGGGGGGCTCTTGTGGCAGGGGTTAGGTACGAGCAGTACTTC. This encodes CASSSGGALVAGVRYEQYF.

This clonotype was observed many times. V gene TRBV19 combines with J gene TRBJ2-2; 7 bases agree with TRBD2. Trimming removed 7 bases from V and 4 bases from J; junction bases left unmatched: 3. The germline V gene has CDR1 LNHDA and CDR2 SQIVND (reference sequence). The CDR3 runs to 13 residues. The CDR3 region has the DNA TGTGCCAGTACCCTAGCGGCCACCGGGGAGCTGTTTTTT. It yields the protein CASTLAATGELFF.

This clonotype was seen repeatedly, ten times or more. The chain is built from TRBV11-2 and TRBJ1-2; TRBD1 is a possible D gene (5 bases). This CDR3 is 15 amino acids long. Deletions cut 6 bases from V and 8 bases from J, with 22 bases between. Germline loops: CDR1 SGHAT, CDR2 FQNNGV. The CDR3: CASSLGRRGHEGYTF. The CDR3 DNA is TGTGCCAGCAGTTTGGGTCGGAGGGGCCACGAGGGCTACACCTTC. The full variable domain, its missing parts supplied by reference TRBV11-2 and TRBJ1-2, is EAGVAQSPRYKIIEKRQSVAFWCNPISGHATLYWYQQILGQGPKLLIQFQNNGVVDDSQLPKDRFSAERLKGVDSTLKIQPAKLEDSAVYLCASSLGRRGHEGYTFGSGTRLTVV.

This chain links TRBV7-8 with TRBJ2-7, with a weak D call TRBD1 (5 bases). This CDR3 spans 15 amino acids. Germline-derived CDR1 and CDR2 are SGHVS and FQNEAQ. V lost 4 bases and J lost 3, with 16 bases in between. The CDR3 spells CASSSPSFRGYEQYF. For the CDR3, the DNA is TGTGCCAGCAGCTCTCCCTCTTTTAGGGGCTACGAGCAGTACTTC.

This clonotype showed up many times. CDR3 DNA sequence: TGTGCCAGCAGTTATGACAGTTTCGGCACAGATACGCAGTATTTT. Protein sequence: CASSYDSFGTDTQYF. J is TRBJ2-3 and V is TRBV3-1, with D perhaps matching TRBD1 (5 bases). With 6 bases removed from V and 1 base from J, the gap between germline ends came to 14 bases. From germline, CDR1 is LGHDT and CDR2 YNNKEL (reference sequence). The CDR3 is made up of 15 amino acids.

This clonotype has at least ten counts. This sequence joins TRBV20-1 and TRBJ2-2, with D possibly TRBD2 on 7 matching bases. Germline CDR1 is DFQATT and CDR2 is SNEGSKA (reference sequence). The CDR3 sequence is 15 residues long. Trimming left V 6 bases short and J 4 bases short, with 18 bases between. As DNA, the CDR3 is TGCAGTGCGATGACCTGGAGGGGGGGCACCGGGGAGCTGTTTTTT. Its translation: CSAMTWRGGTGELFF.

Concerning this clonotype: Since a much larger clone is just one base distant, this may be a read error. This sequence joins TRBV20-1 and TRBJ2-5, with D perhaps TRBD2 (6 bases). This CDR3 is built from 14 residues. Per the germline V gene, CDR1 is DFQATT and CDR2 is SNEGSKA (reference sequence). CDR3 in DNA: TGCAGTGTCACCCCCCGGGGGATCAAAGAGACCCAGTGCTTC. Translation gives CSVTPRGIKETQCF.

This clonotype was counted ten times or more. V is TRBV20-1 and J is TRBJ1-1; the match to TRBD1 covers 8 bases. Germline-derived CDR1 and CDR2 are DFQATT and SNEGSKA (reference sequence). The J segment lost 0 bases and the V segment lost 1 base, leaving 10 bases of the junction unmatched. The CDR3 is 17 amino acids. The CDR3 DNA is TGCAGTGCTAGAGTCCGACAGGGGAGGACCATGAACACTGAAGCTTTCTTT. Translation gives CSARVRQGRTMNTEAFF.

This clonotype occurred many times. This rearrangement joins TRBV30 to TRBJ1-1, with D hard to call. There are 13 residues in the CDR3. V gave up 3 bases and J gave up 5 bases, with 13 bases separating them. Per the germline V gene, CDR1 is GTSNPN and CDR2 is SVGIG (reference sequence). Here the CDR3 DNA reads TGTGCCTGGAGGGCAGACCGGAGGACTGAAGCTTTCTTT. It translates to CAWRADRRTEAFF.

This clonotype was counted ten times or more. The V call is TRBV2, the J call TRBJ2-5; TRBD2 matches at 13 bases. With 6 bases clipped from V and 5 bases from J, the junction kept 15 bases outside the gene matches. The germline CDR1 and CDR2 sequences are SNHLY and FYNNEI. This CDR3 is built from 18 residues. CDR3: CASRDWTSGGKRGETQYF. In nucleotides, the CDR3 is TGTGCCAGCAGGGACTGGACTAGCGGGGGAAAGAGGGGTGAGACCCAGTACTTC. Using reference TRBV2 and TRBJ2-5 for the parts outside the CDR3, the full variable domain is EPEVTQTPSHQVTQMGQEVILRCVPISNHLYFYWYRQILGQKVEFLVSFYNNEISEKSEIFDDQFSVERPDGSNFTLKIRSTKLEDSAMYFCASRDWTSGGKRGETQYFGPGTRLLVL.

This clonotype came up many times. The CDR3 nucleotides read TGTGCCAGCAGCCAAGATCTAGGAACTGAAGCTTTCTTT. Translation gives CASSQDLGTEAFF. This chain uses TRBV3-1 with TRBJ1-1; D is unresolved. Germline V gene lookup returns CDR1 LGHDT and CDR2 YNNKEL (reference sequence). V lost 0 bases and J 5 bases, leaving 7 bases between the germline ends. The CDR3 spans 13 residues.

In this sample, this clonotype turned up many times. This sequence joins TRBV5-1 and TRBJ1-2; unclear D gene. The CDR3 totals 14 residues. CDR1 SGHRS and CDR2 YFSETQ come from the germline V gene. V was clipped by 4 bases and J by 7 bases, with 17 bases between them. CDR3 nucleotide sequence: TGCGCCAGCAGCCGGGTGGAGGACGGCAGTGGCTACACCTTC. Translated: CASSRVEDGSGYTF.

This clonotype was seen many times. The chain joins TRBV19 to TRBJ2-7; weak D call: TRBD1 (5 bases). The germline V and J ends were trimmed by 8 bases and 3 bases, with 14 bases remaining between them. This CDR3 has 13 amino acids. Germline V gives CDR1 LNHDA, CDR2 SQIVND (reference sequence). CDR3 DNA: TGTGCCAGTGGCAGGGTTCTTGGCTACGAGCAGTACTTC. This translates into CASGRVLGYEQYF. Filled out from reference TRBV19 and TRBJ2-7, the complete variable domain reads DGGITQSPKYLFRKEGQNVTLSCEQNLNHDAMYWYRQDPGQGLRLIYYSQIVNDFQKGDIAEGYSVSREKKESFPLTVTSAQKNPTAFYLCASGRVLGYEQYFGPGTRLTVT.

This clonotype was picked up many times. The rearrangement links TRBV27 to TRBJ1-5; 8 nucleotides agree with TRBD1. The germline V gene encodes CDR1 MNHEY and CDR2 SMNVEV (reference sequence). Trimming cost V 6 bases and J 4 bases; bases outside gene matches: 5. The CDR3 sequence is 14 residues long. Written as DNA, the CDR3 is TGTGCCAGCAGCAGACAGGGGCGAAATCAGCCCCAGCATTTT. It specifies CASSRQGRNQPQHF.

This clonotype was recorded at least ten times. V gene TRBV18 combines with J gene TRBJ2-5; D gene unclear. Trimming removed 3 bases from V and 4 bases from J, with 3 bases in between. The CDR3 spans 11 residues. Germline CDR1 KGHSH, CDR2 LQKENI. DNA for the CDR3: TGTGCCAGCTCACCGGCAGAGACCCAGTACTTC. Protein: CASSPAETQYF.

CDR3 residues: CASSRASGQPQHF. Written as DNA, the CDR3 is TGTGCCAGTAGTAGGGCTAGCGGTCAGCCCCAGCATTTT. This chain uses TRBV19 with TRBJ1-5, with unresolved D. Germline V gene sequence: CDR1 LNHDA, CDR2 SQIVND (reference sequence). This CDR3 spans 13 amino acids. The V gene lost 4 bases and the J gene lost 6 bases, with 10 bases spanning the gap.

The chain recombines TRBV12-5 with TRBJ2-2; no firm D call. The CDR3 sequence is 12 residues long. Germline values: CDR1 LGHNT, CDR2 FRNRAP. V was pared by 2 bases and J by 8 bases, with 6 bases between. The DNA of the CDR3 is TGTGCTAGTGGTTTGTCTGGGGGGGAGCTGTTTTTT. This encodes CASGLSGGELFF.

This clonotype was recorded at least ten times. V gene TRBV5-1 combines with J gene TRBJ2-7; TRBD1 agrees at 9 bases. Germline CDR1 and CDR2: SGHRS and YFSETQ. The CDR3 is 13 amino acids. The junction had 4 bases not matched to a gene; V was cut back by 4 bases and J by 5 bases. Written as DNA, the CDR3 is TGCGCCAGCAGCGCGGGGACAGGGAACGAGCAGTACTTC. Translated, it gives CASSAGTGNEQYF.

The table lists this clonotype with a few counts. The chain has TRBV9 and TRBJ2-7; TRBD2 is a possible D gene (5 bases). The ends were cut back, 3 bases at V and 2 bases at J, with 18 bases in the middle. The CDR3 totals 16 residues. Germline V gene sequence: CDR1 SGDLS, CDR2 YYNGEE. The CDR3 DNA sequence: TGTGCCAGCAGCGAGGTGGGAGAGGCCGCCCCCTACGAGCAGTACTTC. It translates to CASSEVGEAAPYEQYF.

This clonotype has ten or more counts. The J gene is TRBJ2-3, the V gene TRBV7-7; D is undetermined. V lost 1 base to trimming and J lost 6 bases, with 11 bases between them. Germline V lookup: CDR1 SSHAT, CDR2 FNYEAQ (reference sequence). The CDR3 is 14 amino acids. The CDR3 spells CASSLGPDTDTQYF. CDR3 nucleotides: TGTGCCAGCAGCTTAGGGCCCGACACGGATACGCAGTATTTT.

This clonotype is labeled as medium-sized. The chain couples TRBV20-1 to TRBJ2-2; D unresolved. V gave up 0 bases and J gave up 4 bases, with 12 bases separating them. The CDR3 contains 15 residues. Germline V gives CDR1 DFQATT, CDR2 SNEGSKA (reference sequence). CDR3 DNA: TGCAGTGCTAGAGATCGGAGAATGAGCACCGGGGAGCTGTTTTTT. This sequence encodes CSARDRRMSTGELFF.

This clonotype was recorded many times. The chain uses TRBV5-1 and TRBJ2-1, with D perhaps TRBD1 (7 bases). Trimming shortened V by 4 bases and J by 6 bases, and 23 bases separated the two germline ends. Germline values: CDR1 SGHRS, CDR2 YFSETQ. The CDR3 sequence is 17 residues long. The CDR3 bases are TGCGCCAGCAGCCCATGGCGACAGGGTTGGGACTTCAATGAGCAGTTCTTC. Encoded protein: CASSPWRQGWDFNEQFF.

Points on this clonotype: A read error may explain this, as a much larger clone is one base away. DNA of the CDR3: TGTGCCAGCATGGCGGGTGGTTACACTGAAGCTTTCTTT. Residues: CASMAGGYTEAFF. The chain employs TRBV2 and TRBJ1-1; D call uncertain. The germline V gene encodes CDR1 SNHLY and CDR2 FYNNEI. V lost 7 bases and J lost 3, with 12 bases in between. The length of the CDR3 is 13 residues. Based on the CDR3 plus reference TRBV2 and TRBJ1-1, the full variable domain is EPEVTQTPSHQVTQMGQEVILRCVPISNHLYFYWYRQILGQKVEFLVSFYNNEISEKSEIFDDQFSVERPDGSNFTLKIRSTKLEDSAMYFCASMAGGYTEAFFGQGTRLTVV.

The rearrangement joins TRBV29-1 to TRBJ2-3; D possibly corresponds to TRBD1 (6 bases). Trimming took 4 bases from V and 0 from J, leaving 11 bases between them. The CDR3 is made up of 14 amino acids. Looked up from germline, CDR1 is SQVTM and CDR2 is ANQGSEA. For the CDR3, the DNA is TGCAGCGTTGCCCTAGGACAGAGCACAGATACGCAGTATTTT. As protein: CSVALGQSTDTQYF.

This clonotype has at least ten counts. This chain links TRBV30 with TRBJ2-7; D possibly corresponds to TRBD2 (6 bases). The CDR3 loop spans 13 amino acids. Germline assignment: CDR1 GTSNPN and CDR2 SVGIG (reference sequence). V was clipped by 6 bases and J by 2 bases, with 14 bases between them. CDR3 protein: CACREPGAYEQYF. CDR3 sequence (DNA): TGTGCCTGCCGGGAGCCGGGTGCCTACGAGCAGTACTTC. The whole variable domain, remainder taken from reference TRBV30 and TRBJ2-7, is SQTIHQWPATLVQPVGSPLSLECTVEGTSNPNLYWYRQAAGRGLQLLFYSVGIGQISSEVPQNLSASRPQDRQFILSSKKLLLSDSGFYLCACREPGAYEQYFGPGTRLTVT.

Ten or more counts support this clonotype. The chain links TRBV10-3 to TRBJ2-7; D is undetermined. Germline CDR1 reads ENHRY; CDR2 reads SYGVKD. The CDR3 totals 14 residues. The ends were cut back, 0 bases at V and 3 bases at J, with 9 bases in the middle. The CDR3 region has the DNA TGTGCCATCAGTGAGTCCGACGTACTCTACGAGCAGTACTTC. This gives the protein CAISESDVLYEQYF.

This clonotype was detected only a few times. The DNA for the CDR3 is TGTGCCAGTAGACGGACAGGGGGCGTTGAGCAGTTCTTC. Translation gives CASRRTGGVEQFF. The rearrangement uses TRBV19 and TRBJ2-1; 11 nucleotides align to TRBD1. Per the germline V gene, CDR1 is LNHDA and CDR2 is SQIVND (reference sequence). V trimming: 6 bases; J trimming: 9 bases; junction bases outside the gene matches: 4. CDR3 length equals 13 residues.